In this sample, the clone carrying this T cell receptor beta chain turned up many times. Its specificity is unknown. One entry per CDR3 protein results from TCRdb running MiXCR on the PCR reads. The sample gives about 630,000 distinct CDR3 sequences, 25% of which show up once; approximately 0.75% is in the top ten. The sample belongs to a study of molecular identifiers for immune sequencing clone quantification. Study in general: Replicate RNA from approximately 20,000 or 98,000 naive CD8 T cells formed five aliquots; four were sequenced. Study-wide findings and caveats: Effector cells kept over 99% of their molecules in clones above 20 RNA copies, while naive cells kept under 1% there.

Libraries from naive CD8 cells were generated from roughly 18,000 to 920,000 sorted cells (with 10%, 30% or 50% RNA). Naive CD8 T cells, phenotype CD8+CD4-CCR7+CD45RA+, were sorted. The CDR3 sequence is 16 residues long. The V gene's germline CDR1 is LGHDT and CDR2 YNNKEL (reference sequence). V shed 3 bases and J shed 0 bases, with 12 bases lying between them. The chain carries TRBV3-1 and TRBJ1-3; D remains unclear. Sequencing was performed on naive CD8+ T cells from blood, with Jurkat cell RNA spiked in. Stated subset: FACS-sorted CD8+CD4-CCR7+CD45RA+ naive T cells. The receptor was derived from a human donor in good health. Some libraries in this study had Jurkat cell RNA spiked in. Written as DNA, the CDR3 is TGTGCCAGCAGCCACGGTGATCTCAGCTCTGGAAACACCATATATTTT. It encodes CASSHGDLSSGNTIYF.